The 21 T cell receptor beta chains below come from one sample, sequenced in a study of T cell responses to AZD1222 COVID-19 vaccine. Assay: immunoSEQ multiplex PCR; the TCRdb copy retains only in-frame clones and omits some. The sample lists about 140,000 clones, roughly 89% occurring once. This specimen was peripheral blood, taken 28 days after the second AZD1222 dose. Receptor source: an adult who received the AZD1222 COVID-19 vaccine.

In DNA form, the CDR3 reads TGTGCCAGCAGTACGAGCTCCTACAATGAGCAGTTCTTC. Amino acid sequence: CASSTSSYNEQFF. The chain recombines TRBV14 with TRBJ2-1, with D uncertain. Per germline, CDR1 SGHDN and CDR2 FVKESK. V was pared by 6 bases and J by 0 bases, with 6 bases between. The CDR3 is 13 residues long.

This sequence joins TRBV27 and TRBJ1-2, with 9 nucleotides matching TRBD1. Germline V gives CDR1 MNHEY, CDR2 SMNVEV (reference sequence). There are 16 residues in the CDR3. V shed 2 bases, J shed 4 bases, and the junction held 8 bases outside the gene matches. The CDR3 loop reads CASSLTSTGGLYGYTF. CDR3 in DNA: TGTGCCAGCAGTTTAACCTCGACAGGGGGACTCTATGGCTACACCTTC.

The V call is TRBV30, the J call TRBJ1-5; weak D call: TRBD1 (6 bases). Germline CDR1 is GTSNPN and CDR2 is SVGIG (reference sequence). The CDR3 length is 15 residues. V was cut by 1 base and J by 1 base, with 11 bases left in between. CDR3: CAWSGQRGSNQPQHF. Written as DNA, the CDR3 is TGTGCCTGGAGTGGGCAGAGGGGGAGCAATCAGCCCCAGCATTTT.

The V gene is TRBV4-3, the J gene TRBJ1-4; D is unresolved. Germline V lookup: CDR1 LGHNA, CDR2 YSLEER. The CDR3 runs 16 residues. V lost 4 bases to trimming and J lost 4 bases, with 16 bases between them. The CDR3 DNA reads as TGCGCCAGCAGCCTCCTTAGGACGGGTTATAATGAAAAACTGTTTTTT. This translates into CASSLLRTGYNEKLFF.

This clone was found a few times. V usage is TRBV4-2 and J usage is TRBJ2-1, with a tentative D call TRBD2 (5 bases). This CDR3 spans 15 amino acids. Germline-derived CDR1 and CDR2 are LGHNA and YNFKEQ. Between the trimmed V and J ends, which lost 0 bases and 5 bases, there was a span of 11 bases. CDR3 nucleotide sequence: TGTGCCAGCAGCCAAGAATACGGGGTCGACAATGAGCAGTTCTTC. Encoded protein: CASSQEYGVDNEQFF.

Here the CDR3 DNA reads TGTGCCAGCAGCTTAACGGGGTATGACACTGAAGCTTTCTTT. Residues: CASSLTGYDTEAFF. The V and J genes are TRBV7-2 and TRBJ1-1; D unclear. CDR1 is SGHTA and CDR2 is FQGNSA in the germline V gene. The CDR3 is 14 amino acids. V shed 2 bases and J shed 3 bases, with 10 bases lying between them.

The chain employs TRBV5-1 and TRBJ2-1; 10 bases match TRBD2. This CDR3 has 16 residues. With 5 bases clipped from V and 2 bases from J, the junction kept 7 bases outside the gene matches. CDR1 and CDR2 from the germline V gene are SGHRS and YFSETQ. CDR3 loop: CASSQLAGVPYNEQFF. The CDR3 nucleotides are TGCGCCAGCAGTCAGCTAGCGGGAGTACCCTACAATGAGCAGTTCTTC.

The rearrangement joins TRBV6-2 or TRBV6-3 to TRBJ1-5; D possibly corresponds to TRBD1 (6 bases). In germline, CDR1 is MNHEY, CDR2 SVGEGT. Between the trimmed V and J ends, which lost 6 bases and 4 bases, there was a span of 10 bases. The CDR3 extends over 13 amino acids. CDR3 amino acids: CASSTQGNQPQHF. CDR3 nucleotides: TGTGCCAGCAGCACACAGGGTAATCAGCCCCAGCATTTT.

This clone occurred once. The rearrangement uses TRBV7-2 and TRBJ1-2, with 8 bases aligning to TRBD1. There are 14 residues in the CDR3. The germline gives CDR1 SGHTA, CDR2 FQGNSA. With V trimmed by 4 bases and J by 4 bases, 5 bases remained unmatched. CDR3: CASSSRQGSYGYTF. The CDR3 nucleotides are TGTGCCAGCAGCTCTAGACAGGGGAGCTATGGCTACACCTTC.

The chain joins TRBV7-2 to TRBJ2-2; D possibly corresponds to TRBD1 (6 bases). This CDR3 region has 15 residues. The V gene's germline CDR1 is SGHTA and CDR2 FQGNSA. With 7 bases removed from V and 4 bases from J, the gap between germline ends came to 16 bases. The CDR3 DNA is TGTGCCAGCACCGACGTACAGGGCCGCACCGGGGAGCTGTTTTTT. It codes for CASTDVQGRTGELFF.

This clone came up once. This rearrangement joins TRBV10-1 to TRBJ2-1; D is possibly TRBD2 (7 bases). CDR3 length: 12 amino acids. Germline V gives CDR1 WNHNN, CDR2 SYGVQD (reference sequence). Trimming stripped 8 bases from V and 8 bases from J, with 13 bases between. This CDR3 reads CASGGGSYEQFF. DNA for the CDR3: TGCGCCAGCGGGGGCGGGAGCTATGAGCAGTTCTTC.

This sequence joins TRBV27 and TRBJ2-7, with 8 bases lining up with TRBD2. Germline values: CDR1 MNHEY, CDR2 SMNVEV (reference sequence). The CDR3 consists of 14 residues. V was pared by 6 bases and J by 3 bases, with 7 bases of the junction left unmatched. CDR3 sequence (DNA): TGTGCCAGCAGATATAGCGGGGCCAGCTACGAGCAGTACTTC. Translating it yields CASRYSGASYEQYF.

This chain uses TRBV29-1 with TRBJ1-1; the D gene is possibly TRBD1 (5 bases). This CDR3 is built from 17 residues. V lost 6 bases to trimming and J lost 7 bases, with 30 bases between them. From germline, CDR1 is SQVTM and CDR2 ANQGSEA. This chain's CDR3 is CSVSYRGRETRSIEAFF. The CDR3 DNA reads TGCAGCGTCTCTTATCGGGGACGGGAAACGAGGTCAATTGAAGCTTTCTTT.

The V and J genes are TRBV4-3 and TRBJ2-3; D might be TRBD1 or TRBD2, each matching 6 bases. In germline, CDR1 is LGHNA, CDR2 YSLEER. V lost 2 bases to trimming and J lost 6 bases, with 15 bases between them. The CDR3 totals 15 residues. CDR3 region: CASSQRGGLGDTQYF. The DNA for the CDR3 is TGCGCCAGCAGCCAACGAGGGGGACTCGGGGATACGCAGTATTTT.

The rearrangement links TRBV25-1 to TRBJ2-1, with TRBD2 matching 8 bases. Germline CDR1 and CDR2: MGHDK and SYGVNS. The CDR3 is 16 residues long. J gave up 6 bases and V 3 bases, and 10 bases lay outside the gene matches. The CDR3 region is CASSEWTSPLPNEQFF. The DNA for the CDR3 is TGTGCCAGCAGTGAGTGGACTAGCCCCCTCCCCAATGAGCAGTTCTTC.

V is TRBV9 and J is TRBJ1-1; no clear D. Germline CDR1 and CDR2: SGDLS and YYNGEE. CDR3 length: 12 residues. V shed 4 bases and J shed 11 bases, with 15 bases lying between them. CDR3 sequence (DNA): TGTGCCAGCAGCTCGGCCCCAGGTAGCGCTTTCTTT. This gives the protein CASSSAPGSAFF.

This clone was found once. The rearrangement links TRBV4-3 to TRBJ2-2; 12 bases are a match to TRBD1. The length of the CDR3 is 21 residues. Germline values: CDR1 LGHNA, CDR2 YSLEER. Unmatched junction bases numbered 17, after V lost 3 bases and J lost 3 bases. The CDR3 DNA follows: TGCGCCAGCAGCCACCACCAGGGGACAGGGGGCGCCCGATTTGACACCGGGGAGCTGTTTTTT. This gives the protein CASSHHQGTGGARFDTGELFF.

This chain connects TRBV5-1 to TRBJ2-5; TRBD2 aligns across 7 bases. V shed 3 bases and J 5 bases; nucleotides not matched to a gene: 7. This CDR3 contains 14 residues. The V gene's germline CDR1 is SGHRS and CDR2 YFSETQ. The CDR3 reads CASSSGGPGETQYF. The CDR3 DNA reads TGCGCCAGCAGCTCGGGGGGACCGGGCGAGACCCAGTACTTC.

The rearrangement uses TRBV14 and TRBJ2-5; D might be TRBD2 (5 bases). In germline, CDR1 is SGHDN, CDR2 FVKESK. The CDR3 is 12 residues long. Trimming removed 5 bases from V and 4 bases from J, with 8 bases in between. The CDR3 coding sequence is TGTGCCAGCAGCGCTAGCTTAGAGACCCAGTACTTC. Translation: CASSASLETQYF.

This rearrangement joins TRBV2 to TRBJ2-2; D remains unclear. CDR1 and CDR2 (germline): SNHLY, FYNNEI. V gave up 8 bases and J gave up 9 bases, with 16 bases separating them. This CDR3 has 13 residues. As DNA, the CDR3 is TGTGCCAGCGGCCTCGGGCGTGACCGGGAGCTGTTTTTT. It yields the protein CASGLGRDRELFF.

The chain recombines TRBV27 with TRBJ1-3, with D perhaps matching TRBD1 (5 bases). Germline V gives CDR1 MNHEY, CDR2 SMNVEV (reference sequence). V gave up 3 bases and J gave up 2 bases, with 8 bases separating them. The CDR3 sequence is 14 residues long. CDR3 bases: TGTGCCAGCAGTTTTAGGGGTACTGGAAACACCATATATTTT. This sequence encodes CASSFRGTGNTIYF.